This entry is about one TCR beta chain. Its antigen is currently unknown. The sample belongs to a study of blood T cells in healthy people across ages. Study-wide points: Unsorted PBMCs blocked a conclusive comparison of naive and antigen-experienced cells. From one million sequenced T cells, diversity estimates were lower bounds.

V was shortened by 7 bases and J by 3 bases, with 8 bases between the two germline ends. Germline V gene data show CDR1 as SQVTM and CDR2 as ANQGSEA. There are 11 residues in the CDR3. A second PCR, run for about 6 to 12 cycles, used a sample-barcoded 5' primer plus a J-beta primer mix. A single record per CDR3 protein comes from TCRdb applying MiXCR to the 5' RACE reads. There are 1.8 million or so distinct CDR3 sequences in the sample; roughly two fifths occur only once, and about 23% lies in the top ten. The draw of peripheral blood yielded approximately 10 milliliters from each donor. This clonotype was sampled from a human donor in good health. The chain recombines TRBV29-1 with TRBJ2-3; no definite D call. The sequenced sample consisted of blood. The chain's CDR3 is CSGVPTDTQYF. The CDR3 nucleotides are TGCAGCGGGGTCCCAACAGATACGCAGTATTTT.